A selection of T cell receptor beta chains follows, all from one sample in a study of cytomegalovirus exposure and HLA in healthy donors. TCRdb's table, derived via immunoSEQ multiplex PCR, lists solely in-frame clones and lacks some. The repertoire includes about 160,000 clones, around 63% of them detected once, and 4% to 5.5% sits in the top ten. Sequenced input: PBMCs. Receptors originate from a woman under 30 in good health and CMV-seropositive. CDR3s include the opening cysteine and the closing phenylalanine or tryptophan. A D gene is named only where the DNA matches it firmly. A row's size may be missing; if present it is once, few, many or a size class.

clone size: NA
V gene: TRBV10-3
J gene: TRBJ1-2
D gene: NA
CDR3 DNA: TGTGCCATCAGTGACCGGGGGGGCTACACCTTC
CDR3 protein: CAISDRGGYTF

clone size: NA
V gene: TRBV15
J gene: TRBJ2-7
D gene: TRBD2
CDR3 DNA: TGTGCCACGTCGGGACTAGCGGGCTATAGCTCCTACGAGCAGTACTTC
CDR3 protein: CATSGLAGYSSYEQYF

clone size: few
V gene: TRBV7-2
J gene: TRBJ2-5
D gene: TRBD2
CDR3 DNA: TGTGCCAGCAGCCCCGGGGGGCTAGCGGGGGGGCTACAAGAGACCCAGTACTTC
CDR3 protein: CASSPGGLAGGLQETQYF

clone size: few
V gene: TRBV19
J gene: TRBJ1-1
D gene: TRBD1
CDR3 DNA: TGTGCCAGTAGTATGGGACAGGACACTGAAGCTTTCTTT
CDR3 protein: CASSMGQDTEAFF

clone size: few
V gene: TRBV18
J gene: TRBJ2-2
D gene: NA
CDR3 DNA: TGTGCCAGCTCCCCGAACCCAGGGGATTCGAACACCGGGGAGCTGTTTTTT
CDR3 protein: CASSPNPGDSNTGELFF

clone size: NA
V gene: TRBV7-6
J gene: TRBJ2-5
D gene: NA
CDR3 DNA: TGTGCCAGCAGCCGGCAACCTCCCCTAGCGTCCGGGGAGACCCAGTACTTC
CDR3 protein: CASSRQPPLASGETQYF

clone size: few
V gene: TRBV7-2
J gene: TRBJ1-5
D gene: TRBD1
CDR3 DNA: TGTGCCAGCAGCGTAGACCAGGGGGCCCTTCAGCCCCAGCATTTT
CDR3 protein: CASSVDQGALQPQHF

clone size: NA
V gene: TRBV19
J gene: TRBJ1-5
D gene: TRBD1
CDR3 DNA: TGTGCCAGTAGTCCGGGACAGAAAAATCAGCCCCAGCATTTT
CDR3 protein: CASSPGQKNQPQHF

clone size: NA
V gene: TRBV15
J gene: TRBJ1-5
D gene: TRBD1
CDR3 DNA: TGTGCCACCAGCTGGGGACAGTTCAATCAGCCCCAGCATTTT
CDR3 protein: CATSWGQFNQPQHF

clone size: NA
V gene: TRBV27
J gene: TRBJ2-1
D gene: NA
CDR3 DNA: TGTGCCAGCAGTAAGACCGAGACATACAATGAGCAGTTCTTC
CDR3 protein: CASSKTETYNEQFF

clone size: NA
V gene: TRBV28
J gene: TRBJ1-5
D gene: NA
CDR3 DNA: TGTGCCAGCAGTTTTTCGAGCAATCAGCCCCAGCATTTT
CDR3 protein: CASSFSSNQPQHF

clone size: few
V gene: TRBV7-4
J gene: TRBJ2-7
D gene: TRBD1
CDR3 DNA: TGTGCCAGCAGCTTAGTTGGGGACGACAGGGGTTCGTACTTC
CDR3 protein: CASSLVGDDRGSYF

clone size: NA
V gene: TRBV9
J gene: TRBJ2-3
D gene: TRBD2
CDR3 DNA: TGTGCCAGCAGCGTAGCCGGGGGGGACACAGATACGCAGTATTTT
CDR3 protein: CASSVAGGDTDTQYF

clone size: few
V gene: TRBV14
J gene: TRBJ1-4
D gene: TRBD1
CDR3 DNA: TGTGCCAGCAGCTTACAGGGGGATTTTGAAAAACTGTTTTTT
CDR3 protein: CASSLQGDFEKLFF

clone size: NA
V gene: TRBV7-2
J gene: TRBJ2-1
D gene: TRBD2
CDR3 DNA: TGTGCCAGCAGCTTATGGAGCGGGAGTTCCTACAATGAGCAGTTCTTC
CDR3 protein: CASSLWSGSSYNEQFF